What follows are 22 T cell receptor beta chains derived from one specimen sequenced in a study of graft-versus-host responses after intestinal transplantation. Assay: immunoSEQ multiplex PCR; the TCRdb copy retains only in-frame clones and omits some. The data show about 81,000 clones, 80% to 95% seen once. For these TCRs, the target antigens are not known. Here the sequenced sample was unstimulated CD4+ T cells sorted from spleen or lymph node cells, taken before transplant. The receptors stem from a human donor who was the organ donor for an intestinal transplant.

The chain employs TRBV30 and TRBJ2-3; D is undetermined. CDR1 is GTSNPN and CDR2 is SVGIG in the germline V gene (reference sequence). The V and J ends lost 0 bases and 5 bases respectively, with 3 bases between them. The CDR3 runs to 11 residues. The CDR3 nucleotides read TGTGCCTGGAGTGTCAGAGATACGCAGTATTTT. As protein: CAWSVRDTQYF.

V gene TRBV11-2 combines with J gene TRBJ1-2; no firm D call. The germline gives CDR1 SGHAT, CDR2 FQNNGV. The V end was cut by 3 bases, the J end by 2 bases, with 4 bases between. CDR3 length: 12 residues. CDR3 coding DNA: TGTGCCAGCAGCTTGACAAACTATGGCTACACCTTC. Protein: CASSLTNYGYTF. Full variable domain (missing parts from reference TRBV11-2 and TRBJ1-2): EAGVAQSPRYKIIEKRQSVAFWCNPISGHATLYWYQQILGQGPKLLIQFQNNGVVDDSQLPKDRFSAERLKGVDSTLKIQPAKLEDSAVYLCASSLTNYGYTFGSGTRLTVV.

In regard to this clone: The junction differs from germline at one of its ends, possibly a read error. This chain uses TRBV5-1 with TRBJ2-3, with unresolved D. CDR3 length equals 13 residues. The germline V gene encodes CDR1 SGHRS and CDR2 YFSETQ. CDR3 nucleotides: TGCGCCAGCGGCTTCTCCCTCACAGATACGCAGTATTTT. Residues: CASGFSLTDTQYF.

The chain joins TRBV5-6 to TRBJ2-5; TRBD1 might be the D (6 bases). Germline V gene data show CDR1 as SGHDT and CDR2 as YYEEEE. The CDR3 is made up of 18 amino acids. V lost 1 base to trimming and J lost 4 bases, with 23 bases between them. CDR3 in amino acids: CASSLNLRGQGGGETQYF. CDR3 bases: TGTGCCAGCAGCTTGAATTTAAGAGGGCAAGGGGGTGGAGAGACCCAGTACTTC.

The V and J genes are TRBV7-9 and TRBJ2-2; D is unclear. The V and J ends lost 1 base and 1 base respectively, with 10 bases between them. Germline assignment: CDR1 SEHNR and CDR2 FQNEAQ (reference sequence). CDR3 length equals 16 residues. CDR3 bases: TGTGCCAGCAGCTTAGGCGAGGTTCAGAACACCGGGGAGCTGTTTTTT. This sequence encodes CASSLGEVQNTGELFF.

The rearrangement joins TRBV20-1 to TRBJ1-2; D possibly corresponds to TRBD1 (5 bases). Trimming cost V 6 bases and J 7 bases, with 9 bases left between them. The germline CDR1 and CDR2 sequences are DFQATT and SNEGSKA (reference sequence). The CDR3 loop spans 10 amino acids. The CDR3 DNA is TGCAGTGCGTGGGGGGTTGGCTACACCTTC. Its translation is CSAWGVGYTF.

The V call is TRBV5-1, the J call TRBJ1-1; 8 bases align to TRBD1. CDR3 length equals 16 residues. The germline V gene encodes CDR1 SGHRS and CDR2 YFSETQ. J was trimmed by 1 base and V by 0 bases; bases with no gene match: 5. CDR3 in amino acids: CASSLEAGGRNTEAFF. The CDR3 DNA sequence: TGCGCCAGCAGCTTGGAGGCAGGGGGCCGGAACACTGAAGCTTTCTTT. Complete variable domain (other parts from reference TRBV5-1 and TRBJ1-1): KAGVTQTPRYLIKTRGQQVTLSCSPISGHRSVSWYQQTPGQGLQFLFEYFSETQRNKGNFPGRFSGRQFSNSRSEMNVSTLELGDSALYLCASSLEAGGRNTEAFFGQGTRLTVV.

The CDR3 nucleotides are TGTGCCAGCAGTATACAGGGTCCGTACTATGGCTACACCTTC. Protein: CASSIQGPYYGYTF. The J gene is TRBJ1-2, the V gene TRBV28, with D maybe TRBD1 (6 bases). The CDR3 runs 14 residues. Germline V gene data show CDR1 as MDHEN and CDR2 as SYDVKM. V lost 5 bases and J lost 3, with 13 bases in between.

The CDR3 DNA sequence: TGTGCCAGCGTTCTCTGGACAGCTAACACTGAAGCTTTCTTT. Translation: CASVLWTANTEAFF. The V and J genes are TRBV28 and TRBJ1-1, with D possibly TRBD1 on 6 matching bases. This CDR3 comprises 14 residues. Germline CDR1 and CDR2: MDHEN and SYDVKM. V was shortened by 8 bases and J by 2 bases, with 15 bases between the two germline ends.

This clone has only one observation. The gene calls are TRBV27 and TRBJ2-1, with TRBD2 matching over 13 bases. Per germline, CDR1 MNHEY and CDR2 SMNVEV (reference sequence). Trimming at V came to 5 bases and at J to 8 bases, leaving 6 bases not matched to a gene. The CDR3 loop spans 15 amino acids. The chain's CDR3 is CASSPTSGRSHEQFF. In DNA form, the CDR3 reads TGTGCCAGCAGTCCGACTAGCGGGAGGAGCCATGAGCAGTTCTTC.

CDR3 protein: CAWRQGTYEQYF. The CDR3 DNA sequence: TGTGCCTGGAGACAGGGGACCTACGAGCAGTACTTC. This chain connects TRBV30 to TRBJ2-7; 7 positions match TRBD1. The V segment lost 3 bases and the J segment 2 bases; nucleotides outside the gene matches: 1. The length of the CDR3 is 12 residues. The V gene's germline CDR1 is GTSNPN and CDR2 SVGIG (reference sequence).

This clone was picked up one time. The chain carries TRBV5-1 and TRBJ2-5; the match to TRBD2 covers 10 bases. Germline values: CDR1 SGHRS, CDR2 YFSETQ. There are 17 residues in the CDR3. With 1 base clipped from V and 2 bases from J, the junction kept 8 bases outside the gene matches. CDR3 region: CASSLIPKAGGQETQYF. CDR3 DNA: TGCGCCAGCAGCTTGATTCCTAAAGCGGGAGGGCAAGAGACCCAGTACTTC.

This sequence joins TRBV6-5 and TRBJ2-7; TRBD1 matches at 9 bases. Germline V gives CDR1 MNHEY, CDR2 SVGAGI. CDR3 size: 13 residues. Unmatched junction bases numbered 7, after V lost 7 bases and J lost 6 bases. In DNA form, the CDR3 reads TGTGCCAGCAATCGGGACAGGGAAGGCGAGCAGTACTTC. Its protein is CASNRDREGEQYF.

The chain combines TRBV29-1 with TRBJ2-2; TRBD1 matches 11 bases. CDR1 and CDR2 (germline): SQVTM, ANQGSEA. The CDR3 is made up of 16 amino acids. Trimming removed 6 bases from V and 6 bases from J; junction bases left unmatched: 12. CDR3 loop: CSVAGGTGGFAGELFF. The CDR3 nucleotides read TGCAGCGTGGCAGGGGGGACAGGGGGATTTGCCGGGGAGCTGTTTTTT.

The rearrangement uses TRBV30 and TRBJ2-2, with D perhaps matching TRBD1 (6 bases). The CDR3 consists of 12 residues. V was cut by 3 bases and J by 8 bases, with 10 bases left in between. Germline loops: CDR1 GTSNPN, CDR2 SVGIG (reference sequence). In DNA form, the CDR3 reads TGTGCCTGGAGAACAGGGCAGGGGGAGCTGTTTTTT. Protein: CAWRTGQGELFF.

A remark on this clone: Distinct nucleotide sequences in the sample also encode this CDR3. The chain joins TRBV19 to TRBJ2-7, with 9 bases matching TRBD2. This CDR3 has 15 residues. The V gene's germline CDR1 is LNHDA and CDR2 SQIVND (reference sequence). The trim removed 10 bases at V and 4 bases at J, leaving 14 bases unmatched. The CDR3 loop is CATPGVAGVGYEQYF. DNA for the CDR3: TGTGCCACCCCGGGGGTAGCGGGAGTGGGTTACGAGCAGTACTTC.

The chain joins TRBV10-3 to TRBJ2-1, with 10 bases matching TRBD2. The CDR3 has 15 amino acids. Germline lookup yields CDR1 ENHRY and CDR2 SYGVKD. V was pared by 10 bases and J by 7 bases, with 13 bases of the junction left unmatched. The CDR3 DNA reads as TGTGCCACCAGAAAGAGCGGGGGGGATCGAAATGAGCAGTTCTTC. Translated, it gives CATRKSGGDRNEQFF.

This clone appeared once. The chain is built from TRBV27 and TRBJ2-1; D not certain. V lost 4 bases and J lost 0, with 16 bases in between. The germline gives CDR1 MNHEY, CDR2 SMNVEV (reference sequence). The CDR3 runs 17 residues. CDR3 amino acids: CASSSLGWRSSYNEQFF. CDR3 in DNA: TGTGCCAGCAGTTCGCTAGGATGGCGGAGCTCCTACAATGAGCAGTTCTTC.

The V call is TRBV14, the J call TRBJ2-7, with TRBD2 matching over 8 bases. V shed 1 base and J 1 base; nucleotides not matched to a gene: 3. Germline V lookup: CDR1 SGHDN, CDR2 FVKESK. The CDR3 has 15 residues. CDR3 sequence (DNA): TGTGCCAGCAGCCAAGGTACTAGCGGATCCTACGAGCAGTACTTC. This codes for CASSQGTSGSYEQYF.

The genes are TRBV28 and TRBJ2-6, with D possibly being TRBD2 (5 bases). The V end was cut by 5 bases, the J end by 0 bases, with 14 bases between. The CDR3 is 17 amino acids. Germline V lookup: CDR1 MDHEN, CDR2 SYDVKM. DNA of the CDR3: TGTGCCAGCAGTCCCATACGGGGATCCTCTGGGGCCAACGTCCTGACTTTC. Protein sequence: CASSPIRGSSGANVLTF.

V gene TRBV6-5 combines with J gene TRBJ2-7; the match to TRBD2 covers 11 bases. The germline V gene encodes CDR1 MNHEY and CDR2 SVGAGI. Trimming cost V 5 bases and J 6 bases; bases outside gene matches: 6. The CDR3 contains 14 residues. This chain's CDR3 is CASSRLAGPPEQYF. CDR3 nucleotides: TGTGCCAGCAGTCGACTAGCGGGGCCGCCCGAGCAGTACTTC.

This chain joins TRBV25-1 and TRBJ2-2; a possible D gene is TRBD2 (5 bases). CDR1 and CDR2 (germline): MGHDK, SYGVNS. The CDR3 loop spans 16 amino acids. The germline V and J ends were trimmed by 1 base and 0 bases, with 9 bases remaining between them. The CDR3 loop reads CASSELEGANTGELFF. The CDR3 nucleotides are TGTGCCAGCAGTGAATTAGAGGGAGCGAACACCGGGGAGCTGTTTTTT. The complete variable domain, with remaining parts taken from reference TRBV25-1 and TRBJ2-2, reads EADIYQTPRYLVIGTGKKITLECSQTMGHDKMYWYQQDPGMELHLIHYSYGVNSTEKGDLSSESTVSRIRTEHFPLTLESARPSHTSQYLCASSELEGANTGELFFGEGSRLTVL.